The T cell receptor beta chain under discussion was sequenced for a study of cytomegalovirus exposure and HLA in healthy donors. Overall study context: Earlier, some 170 million T cells were analyzed, and approximately 110 million unique TCR beta sequences were found among them. Study-wide findings and caveats: V- and J-gene trimming in TCR beta was tied to a missense DCLRE1C variant by an analysis performed later. Researchers reportedly found TCR beta sequences accurately predicted most subjects' HLA-A and HLA-B alleles.

The PCR ran on 60 Vbeta and 13 Jbeta primers. Clones were sequenced by immunoSEQ multiplex PCR, and TCRdb holds only the in-frame ones, with some missing. The sample has some 150,000 clones, 79% seen once; the top ten hold roughly 6.8%. Remarks on this clone: Its antigen is as yet unknown.

Healthy donors of bone marrow made up the group. Trimming shortened V by 9 bases and J by 1 base, and 18 bases separated the two germline ends. This CDR3 has 15 amino acids. Germline V CDR1 and CDR2: MDHEN, SYDVKM. The TCR originated in a middle-aged man in good health and CMV-seropositive. The specimen was PBMCs. The genes are TRBV28 and TRBJ2-5; D may be TRBD1 (8 bases). As DNA, the CDR3 is TGTGCCAGTCGGGGGGCAGGGGGCTCCCAAGAGACCCAGTACTTC. Translation gives CASRGAGGSQETQYF.